This T cell receptor (beta chain) came from a study of regulatory T cells in long-lasting Graves disease. Time point: newly diagnosed GD, antithyroid drugs for less than 3 months. PBMC RNA served as the TCR library source. After removal of 5 bases from V and 8 bases from J, the junction contained 13 bases not matched to a gene. CDR3 length: 15 residues. Germline CDR1 and CDR2: MDHEN and SYDVKM. CDR3 regions were amplified by Arm-PCR using iRepertoire HTBI primers to build TCR beta libraries. Via MiXCR, TCRdb re-called the multiplex PCR reads, giving one row per CDR3 protein. The sample consists of approximately 250,000 distinct CDR3 sequences, approximately 20% of them appearing once.

This sequence joins TRBV28 and TRBJ1-2, with 8 nucleotides matching TRBD1. The specimen was peripheral blood mononuclear cells (PBMCs), collected at new diagnosis, from a patient treated with antithyroid drugs. This TCR was recovered from a female donor with Graves disease. CDR3 amino acids: CASSTPSGGRDGYTF. The CDR3 DNA reads TGTGCCAGCAGTACACCCTCAGGGGGCCGAGACGGCTACACCTTC.